This T cell receptor beta chain originates from a study of T cells in Graves' hyperthyroidism and ophthalmopathy (dated by TCRdb to about 2019). About the study as a whole: Peripheral blood was collected at initial diagnosis, before any treatment. To identify TCR V-J signatures that set the groups apart, the researchers used a discovery cohort of more than 95 patients, made up of 40 to 45 with Graves' ophthalmopathy and 57 with stable Graves' hyperthyroidism. Prospective prediction of ophthalmopathy was tested in an independent validation cohort consisting of about 20 hyperthyroidism patients and about 17 patients who later progressed to ophthalmopathy. The 100 or so discovery patients were randomly divided into training and test sets at a 7:3 ratio. In about 6 Graves' hyperthyroidism patients, the study also compared T-cell repertoires from thyroid tissue with T-cell repertoires from blood. Following sampling, methimazole starting at 30 mg daily was given to hyperthyroidism patients, and high-dose intravenous methylprednisolone was given to ophthalmopathy patients. According to the paper, TCR Vbeta CDR3 sequencing was carried out on 135 peripheral blood samples, which came from 40 to 45 ophthalmopathy, 75 to 80 hyperthyroidism and about 17 progressor patients.

Hyperthyroidism patients were newly diagnosed, with disease duration under 2 months, and aged 18 to 65 years. Patients with uncontrolled infections, other autoimmune diseases, pregnancy or lactation were excluded. Diagnoses were established on the basis of clinical symptoms, serum thyroxine and TRAb, thyroid ultrasound, and orbital computed tomography. For progressor patients, blood was drawn at the first diagnosis of hyperthyroidism, before any ophthalmopathy symptoms had appeared. Ficoll-Paque density gradient centrifugation was used to isolate PBMCs from under 11 ml of fresh peripheral blood. Progressor patients were defined as those initially diagnosed with Graves' hyperthyroidism in whom ophthalmopathy developed during follow-up. Total RNA was extracted using Trizol reagent, and RNA quality was assessed on an Agilent 2100 Bioanalyzer. TCR beta CDR3 regions were amplified from RNA transcripts. A first-round RT-PCR of the TCR CDR3 used the HTBI primer set with the Qiagen OneStep RT-PCR kit. A second multiplex PCR round built the libraries, followed by size selection and purification. Sequencing of the libraries was done on an Illumina HiSeq2000 using paired-end 100 bp reads. The study's own analysis went as follows. SOAPnuke was used to process the raw data, removing reads that contained adapters or uncalled bases, had a mean Phred below 15, or lacked an exact match to the constant primer or identifier. High-quality paired reads were merged with COPE v1.2.5, and unique nucleotide sequences were defined as clonotypes. MiTCR v1.1 was used to align clonotypes to the IMGT TRBV, TRBD and TRBJ reference segments. The analysis included only V-J combinations with a frequency above 0.0001, which together covered around 99% of the repertoires. A TCS score was defined as the ratio between F50 (clonal expansion) and ExV (chaos), using BLOSUM62-based TCRdist between CDR3 peptides within each V-J. Welch's t-statistics and random forest reduced 500 to 650 V-J features to fewer than 15, which were used in a naive Bayes classifier (R e1071). TCRdb passed the public sequencing reads through fastp at Q25 and MiXCR, retaining productive beta sequences. Each CDR3 protein appears once, grouped with its most common genes and DNA. These V and J calls originate from TCRdb's pipeline instead of the authors' own analysis. In this sample the table shows around 350,000 distinct CDR3 sequences, roughly 15% of which occur a single time. Jointly, the top ten make up roughly a third of the sample.

Overall study results and their limits: Most expanded thyroid clonotypes (frequency above 0.001) were also found in blood, which suggests that blood repertoires may mirror thyroid immune responses. In validation, the model predicted progression to ophthalmopathy with roughly 70% sensitivity and 72% to 85% specificity, a median of 6.5 months before onset. No statistical method was used to fix the sample size in advance, and group allocation was not hidden from the investigators. A 13 V-J signature model separated ophthalmopathy from stable hyperthyroidism, with over 85% sensitivity and roughly 81% specificity in cross-validation and 80%/75% in testing.

A distance of 17 bases separates the germline ends of V and J, which lose 3 bases and 13 bases respectively. CDR1 and CDR2 (SGHDT, YYEEEE) derive from the germline V gene. The CDR3 numbers 14 residues from cysteine through phenylalanine. The only DNA kept is the CDR3, 42 bases in frame from the first base. To note about this clonotype: Its recognized antigen is unknown. Within one base of it there is no much larger clone, and no base qualities were kept.

The sample consisted of blood. This chain joins TRBV5-6 to TRBJ1-6; TRBD1 is possibly the D segment (6 matching bases). This TCR came from a woman in her twenties or thirties with Graves' hyperthyroidism that later progressed to Graves' ophthalmopathy. The CDR3 in this case is CASSWGQDLSPLHF. The nucleotide sequence is TGTGCCAGCAGCTGGGGGCAGGACCTATCGCCCCTCCACTTT.